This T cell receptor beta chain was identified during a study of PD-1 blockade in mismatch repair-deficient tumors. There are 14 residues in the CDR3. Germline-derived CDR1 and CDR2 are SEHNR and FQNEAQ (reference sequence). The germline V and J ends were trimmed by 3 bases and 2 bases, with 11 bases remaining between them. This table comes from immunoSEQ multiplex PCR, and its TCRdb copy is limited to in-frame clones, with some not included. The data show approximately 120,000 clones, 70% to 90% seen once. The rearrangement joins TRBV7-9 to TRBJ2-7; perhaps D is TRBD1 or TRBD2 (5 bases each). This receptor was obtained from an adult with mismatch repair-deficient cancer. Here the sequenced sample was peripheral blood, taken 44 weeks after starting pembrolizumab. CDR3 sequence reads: CASSFTQGPYEQYF. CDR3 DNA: TGTGCCAGCAGCTTTACCCAGGGACCCTACGAGCAGTACTTC.